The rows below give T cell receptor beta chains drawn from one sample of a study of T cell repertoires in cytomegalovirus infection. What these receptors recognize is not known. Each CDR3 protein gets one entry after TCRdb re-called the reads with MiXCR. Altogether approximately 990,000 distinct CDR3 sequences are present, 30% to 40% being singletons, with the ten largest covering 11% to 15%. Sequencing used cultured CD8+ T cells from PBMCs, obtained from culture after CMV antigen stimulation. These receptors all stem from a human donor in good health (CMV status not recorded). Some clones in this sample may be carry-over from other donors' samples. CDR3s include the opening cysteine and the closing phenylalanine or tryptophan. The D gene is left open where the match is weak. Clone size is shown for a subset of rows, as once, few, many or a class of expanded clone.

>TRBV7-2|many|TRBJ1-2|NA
CASRRKDGYTF
TGTGCCAGCAGAAGGAAGGATGGCTACACCTTC
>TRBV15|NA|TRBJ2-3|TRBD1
CATSRPQDRPGRISTDTQYF
TGTGCCACCAGCAGACCCCAGGACAGGCCGGGTCGGATAAGCACAGATACGCAGTATTTT
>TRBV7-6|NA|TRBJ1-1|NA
CASSSLDGMNTEAFF
TGTGCCAGCAGCTCCCTGGACGGGATGAACACTGAAGCTTTCTTT
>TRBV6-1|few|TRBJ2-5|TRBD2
CASSEGLALWETQYF
TGTGCCAGCAGTGAGGGACTAGCGTTGTGGGAGACCCAGTACTTC
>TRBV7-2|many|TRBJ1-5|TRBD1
CASSIRDSSNQPQHF
TGTGCCAGCAGCATAAGGGACAGTAGCAATCAGCCCCAGCATTTT
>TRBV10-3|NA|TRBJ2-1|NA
CAISDTLSYNEQFF
TGTGCCATCAGTGACACTCTCTCCTACAATGAGCAGTTCTTC
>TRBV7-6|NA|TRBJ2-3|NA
CALGTLGAGGTDTQYF
TGTGCCCTTGGAACATTGGGAGCAGGGGGCACAGATACGCAGTATTTT
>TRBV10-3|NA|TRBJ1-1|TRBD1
CAISDPGTVNTEAFF
TGTGCCATCAGTGACCCCGGGACAGTGAACACTGAAGCTTTCTTT
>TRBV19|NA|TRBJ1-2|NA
CASSSVDYANYGYTF
TGTGCCAGTAGTAGCGTCGACTATGCTAACTATGGCTACACCTTC
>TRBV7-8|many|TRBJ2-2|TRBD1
CASSSGQAKLFF
TGTGCCAGCAGCTCGGGACAGGCTAAGCTGTTTTTT
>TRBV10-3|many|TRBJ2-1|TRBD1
CAISESGQGIYNEQFF
TGTGCCATCAGTGAGTCGGGACAGGGGATCTACAATGAGCAGTTCTTC
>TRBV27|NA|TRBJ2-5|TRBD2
CASSLNPGGGTQYF
TGTGCCAGCAGTTTAAATCCCGGCGGGGGGACCCAGTACTTC
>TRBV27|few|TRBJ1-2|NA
CASWYNGYTF
TGTGCCAGCTGGTACAATGGCTACACCTTC
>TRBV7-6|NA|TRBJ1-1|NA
CASSLGRVSRNTEAFF
TGTGCCAGCAGCTTAGGCAGGGTTAGTAGGAACACTGAAGCTTTCTTT
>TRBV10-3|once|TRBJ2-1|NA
CAISAGGIYRHAGSHNEQFF
TGTGCCATCAGTGCCGGGGGAATTTATAGGCATGCGGGCTCCCACAATGAGCAGTTCTTC
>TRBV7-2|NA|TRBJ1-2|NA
CASSFLINYGYTF
TGTGCCAGCAGCTTCCTTATTAACTATGGCTACACCTTC
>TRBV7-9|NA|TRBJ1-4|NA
CVSSLGTGGATNEKLFF
TGTGTCAGCAGCTTAGGCACTGGCGGAGCAACTAATGAAAAACTGTTTTTT
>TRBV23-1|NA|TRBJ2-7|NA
CASSQSPGTSRDEQYF
TGCGCCAGCAGTCAATCGCCGGGGACCTCACGAGACGAGCAGTACTTC
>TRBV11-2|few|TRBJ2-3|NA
CASSPPGSDTQYF
TGTGCCAGCAGCCCCCCGGGGAGTGATACGCAGTATTTT
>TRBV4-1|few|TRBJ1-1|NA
CASSQETGKLLAEAFF
TGCGCCAGCAGCCAAGAAACAGGGAAACTTTTGGCTGAAGCTTTCTTT
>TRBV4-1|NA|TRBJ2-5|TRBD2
CASSLVRDYEETQYF
TGCGCCAGCAGCCTTGTCCGGGACTACGAGGAGACCCAGTACTTC
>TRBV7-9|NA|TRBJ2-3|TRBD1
CASSLGTGAIKDSDTQYF
TGTGCCAGCAGCTTAGGGACAGGGGCCATTAAGGATTCAGATACGCAGTATTTT
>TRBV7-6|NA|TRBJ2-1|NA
CASSLVGQGSEQFF
TGTGCCAGCAGCTTAGTTGGTCAGGGTAGTGAGCAGTTCTTC
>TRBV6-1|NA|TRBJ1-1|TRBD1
CVSSEARTGNTEAFF
TGTGTCAGCAGTGAAGCGCGGACAGGAAACACTGAAGCTTTCTTT
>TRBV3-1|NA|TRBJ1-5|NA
CASSQDYGQGGNQPQHF
TGTGCCAGCAGCCAAGATTACGGGCAAGGGGGCAATCAGCCCCAGCATTTT
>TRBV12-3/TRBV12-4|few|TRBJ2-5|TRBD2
CASRTSGALLQETQYF
TGTGCCAGCCGGACTAGCGGGGCCCTCCTCCAAGAGACCCAGTACTTC
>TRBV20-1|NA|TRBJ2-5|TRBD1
CSARDRGGGQETQYF
TGCAGTGCTCGGGACAGGGGGGGGGGGCAAGAGACCCAGTACTTC
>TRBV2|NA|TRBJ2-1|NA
CASEGGEVINEQFF
TGTGCCAGTGAGGGGGGGGAGGTCATCAATGAGCAGTTCTTC
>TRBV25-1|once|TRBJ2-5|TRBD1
CASSKGDRPAETQYF
TGTGCCAGCAGTAAAGGGGACAGGCCCGCAGAGACCCAGTACTTC
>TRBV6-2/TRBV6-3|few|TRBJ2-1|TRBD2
CASRRLAENNEQFF
TGTGCCAGCAGACGACTAGCGGAAAACAATGAGCAGTTCTTC
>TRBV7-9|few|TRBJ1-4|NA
CASSRTLLDEKLFF
TGTGCCAGCAGCCGGACCCTTCTAGACGAAAAACTGTTTTTT
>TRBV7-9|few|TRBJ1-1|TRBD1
CASSLVKGAGAEAFF
TGTGCCAGCAGCTTAGTAAAGGGGGCGGGCGCTGAAGCTTTCTTT
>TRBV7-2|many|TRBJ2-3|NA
CASSFLRGLTDTQYF
TGTGCCAGCAGCTTCTTGCGGGGACTGACAGATACGCAGTATTTT
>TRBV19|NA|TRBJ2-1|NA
CATQEPLPNEQFF
TGTGCCACCCAGGAGCCCCTTCCCAATGAGCAGTTCTTC
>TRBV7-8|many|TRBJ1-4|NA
CASSLVRRLGEKLFF
TGTGCCAGCAGCTTAGTTAGGCGTTTGGGCGAAAAACTGTTTTTT
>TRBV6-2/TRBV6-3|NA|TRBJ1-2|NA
CASSRLGYGYTF
TGTGCCAGCAGTAGACTCGGGTATGGCTACACCTTC
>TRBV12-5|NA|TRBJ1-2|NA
CASGFSGELNYGYTF
TGTGCTAGTGGTTTTTCAGGGGAACTGAACTATGGCTACACCTTC
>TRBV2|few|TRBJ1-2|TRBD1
CASSDGQGNGYTF
TGTGCCAGCAGTGACGGACAGGGAAATGGCTACACCTTC
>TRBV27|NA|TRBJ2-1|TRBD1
CASSSGGDYNEQFF
TGTGCCAGCAGTTCAGGGGGCGACTACAATGAGCAGTTCTTC
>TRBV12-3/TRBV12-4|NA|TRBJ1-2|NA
CASRPKQVDYGYTF
TGTGCCAGCAGACCGAAACAGGTGGACTATGGCTACACCTTC
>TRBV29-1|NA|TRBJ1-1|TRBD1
CSTDRVVGTEAFF
TGCAGCACAGACAGGGTCGTAGGGACTGAAGCTTTCTTT
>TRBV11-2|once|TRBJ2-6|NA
CASSPWDNSGANVLTF
TGTGCCAGCAGCCCTTGGGACAACTCTGGGGCCAACGTCCTGACTTTC
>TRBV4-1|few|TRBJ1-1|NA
CASSQEWRTNTEAFF
TGCGCCAGCAGCCAAGAATGGCGGACGAACACTGAAGCTTTCTTT
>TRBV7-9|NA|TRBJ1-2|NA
CASSLDRLNYGYTF
TGTGCCAGCAGCTTAGACAGGTTGAACTATGGCTACACCTTC
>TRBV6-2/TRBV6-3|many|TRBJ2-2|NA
CASSYGGTGELFF
TGTGCCAGCAGCTACGGGGGAACCGGGGAGCTGTTTTTT
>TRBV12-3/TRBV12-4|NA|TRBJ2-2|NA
CASSPGEAVLNTGELFF
TGTGCCAGCAGTCCAGGGGAAGCGGTACTGAACACCGGGGAGCTGTTTTTT
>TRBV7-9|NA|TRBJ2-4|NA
CASSGDDENIQYF
TGTGCCAGCAGCGGGGACGATGAAAACATTCAGTACTTC
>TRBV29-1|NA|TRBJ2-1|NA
CSVGDTRPDEQFF
TGCAGCGTAGGGGACACTAGGCCCGATGAGCAGTTCTTC
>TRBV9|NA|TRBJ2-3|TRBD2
CASSVARLADTSTDTQYF
TGTGCCAGCAGCGTAGCGAGGCTAGCGGACACTAGCACAGATACGCAGTATTTT
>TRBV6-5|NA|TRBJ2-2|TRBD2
CASSYSSGGAGELFF
TGTGCCAGCAGTTACTCTTCGGGGGGGGCCGGGGAGCTGTTTTTT
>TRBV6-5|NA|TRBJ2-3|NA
CASSYQRQPTFTDTQYF
TGTGCCAGCAGTTACCAACGACAGCCGACGTTCACAGATACGCAGTATTTT
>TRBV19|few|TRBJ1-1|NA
CASTMPYNTEAFF
TGTGCCAGTACCATGCCGTACAACACTGAAGCTTTCTTT
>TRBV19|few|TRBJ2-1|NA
CASSMSRSPRGEQFF
TGTGCCAGTAGTATGTCACGTTCTCCCCGGGGTGAGCAGTTCTTC
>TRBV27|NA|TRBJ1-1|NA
CASSGRNSDSPKNTEAFF
TGTGCCAGCAGTGGGAGGAATTCGGACTCGCCTAAGAACACTGAAGCTTTCTTT